The present T cell receptor beta chain was sequenced within a study of PD-1 blockade in classical Hodgkin lymphoma. The study, taken as a whole, reports: Nivolumab starters within 1 year of ASCT were excluded. While CD8+ TCR diversity did not rise significantly by C4D1, CD4+ TCR diversity did.

TCRdb keeps only in-frame clones here, not all; method: immunoSEQ multiplex PCR. This sample has under 30,000 clones, with 60% to 85% found just once. Brentuximab vedotin exposure varied among the patients, all of whom had relapsed after autologous stem cell transplantation. Out of thawed PBMCs, magnetic negative selection purified CD4+ T cells. Complete response, partial response or progressive disease was each patient's best response. As concerns this clone: Its cognate antigen is unknown.

This CDR3 is 15 amino acids long. V shed 2 bases, J shed 4 bases, and the junction held 3 bases outside the gene matches. The germline V gene encodes CDR1 KGHSH and CDR2 LQKENI. J is TRBJ2-1 and V is TRBV18; 9 nucleotides align to TRBD2. Source: CD4+ T cells from blood, taken at baseline. The source is a human donor with classical Hodgkin lymphoma. CDR3 in amino acids: CASSPATSGYNEQFF. The CDR3 nucleotides are TGTGCCAGCTCACCAGCAACTAGCGGGTACAATGAGCAGTTCTTC. The full variable domain, with the rest looked up from reference TRBV18 and TRBJ2-1, is NAGVMQNPRHLVRRRGQEARLRCSPMKGHSHVYWYRQLPEEGLKFMVYLQKENIIDESGMPKERFSAEFPKEGPSILRIQQVVRGDSAAYFCASSPATSGYNEQFFGPGTRLTVL.